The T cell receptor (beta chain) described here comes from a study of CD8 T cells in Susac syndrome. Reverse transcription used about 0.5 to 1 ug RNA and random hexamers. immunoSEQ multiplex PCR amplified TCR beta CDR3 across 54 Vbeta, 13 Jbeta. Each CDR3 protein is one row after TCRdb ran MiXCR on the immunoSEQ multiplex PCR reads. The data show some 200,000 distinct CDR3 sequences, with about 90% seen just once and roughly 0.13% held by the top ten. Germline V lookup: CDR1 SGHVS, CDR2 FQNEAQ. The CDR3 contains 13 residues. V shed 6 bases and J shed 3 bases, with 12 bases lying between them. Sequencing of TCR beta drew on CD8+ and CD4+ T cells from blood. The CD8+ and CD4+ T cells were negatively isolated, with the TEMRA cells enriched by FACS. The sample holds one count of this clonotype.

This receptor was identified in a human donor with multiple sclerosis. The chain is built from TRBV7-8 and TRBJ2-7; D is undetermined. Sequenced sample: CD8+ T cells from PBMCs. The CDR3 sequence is CASSVGPGYEQYF. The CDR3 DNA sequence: TGTGCCAGCAGTGTTGGGCCGGGCTACGAGCAGTACTTC.